Shown below are 14 T cell receptor beta chains from a single sample sequenced in a study of T cells in Graves' hyperthyroidism and ophthalmopathy. Amplified TCR beta CDR3 regions came from RNA transcripts. With the HTBI primer set, the TCR CDR3 went through a first round of RT-PCR. One entry per CDR3 protein results from TCRdb running MiXCR on the multiplex PCR reads. Of about 740,000 distinct CDR3 sequences in the sample, 11% to 15% were seen once. Sequencing was carried out using blood. These receptors originate from a woman aged 18 to 35 with Graves' hyperthyroidism.

The chain uses TRBV7-9 and TRBJ1-4; 9 bases match TRBD1. Germline V gives CDR1 SEHNR, CDR2 FQNEAQ (reference sequence). CDR3 length equals 16 residues. The V gene end was trimmed by 1 base and the J gene end by 4 bases; junction bases not matched to a gene: 4. The CDR3 is CASSLGTGVLNEKLFF. CDR3 in DNA: TGTGCCAGCAGCTTAGGGACAGGGGTCCTTAATGAAAAACTGTTTTTT.

This clonotype was seen many times. This chain links TRBV2 with TRBJ1-5; D is ambiguous. With 3 bases removed from V and 0 bases from J, the gap between germline ends came to 6 bases. CDR3 size: 14 residues. In germline, CDR1 is SNHLY, CDR2 FYNNEI. The CDR3 loop reads CASSDTSSNQPQHF. As DNA, the CDR3 is TGTGCCAGCAGTGACACGAGTAGCAATCAGCCCCAGCATTTT.

This clonotype was observed at least ten times. The CDR3 is CASRTIIGRNTEAFF. The CDR3 DNA reads as TGTGCCAGCAGAACCATTATAGGAAGGAACACTGAAGCTTTCTTT. V is TRBV2 and J is TRBJ1-1; D is undetermined. The CDR3 runs 15 residues. Trimming removed 6 bases at V and 1 base at J, with 15 bases between. Per germline, CDR1 SNHLY and CDR2 FYNNEI.

Only a few counts were recorded for this clonotype. The V and J genes are TRBV7-3 and TRBJ2-7, with 9 bases that match TRBD2. Germline V gene lookup returns CDR1 SGHTA and CDR2 FQGTGA. This CDR3 spans 15 amino acids. V was clipped by 0 bases and J by 4 bases; unmatched bases: 4. DNA of the CDR3: TGTGCCAGCAGCTTAACTAGCGGGGGTACATACGAGCAGTACTTC. It yields the protein CASSLTSGGTYEQYF.

A few counts support this clonotype. The chain joins TRBV5-1 to TRBJ2-7; 7 nucleotides match TRBD2. Unmatched junction bases numbered 8, after V lost 6 bases and J lost 2 bases. CDR3 size: 14 residues. The germline CDR1 and CDR2 sequences are SGHRS and YFSETQ. The CDR3 loop reads CASTPWGGTYEQYF. The DNA of the CDR3 is TGCGCCAGCACCCCGTGGGGGGGGACCTACGAGCAGTACTTC.

The genes are TRBV5-4 and TRBJ2-1; D may be TRBD1 (5 bases). Trimming took 5 bases from V and 7 from J, leaving 10 bases between them. Per the germline V gene, CDR1 is SGHNT and CDR2 is YYREEE (reference sequence). The CDR3 consists of 12 residues. The CDR3 spells CASREAGNEQFF. The DNA for the CDR3 is TGTGCCAGCAGAGAGGCAGGGAATGAGCAGTTCTTC.

The sample holds many counts of this clonotype. This sequence joins TRBV7-9 and TRBJ2-2; D gene unclear. Germline V gives CDR1 SEHNR, CDR2 FQNEAQ (reference sequence). V was clipped by 3 bases and J by 6 bases, with 8 bases between them. The CDR3 is made up of 13 amino acids. CDR3 in amino acids: CASSLLSPGELFF. CDR3 sequence (DNA): TGTGCCAGCAGCTTGCTTTCTCCCGGGGAGCTGTTTTTT.

This clonotype was recorded a few times. The chain employs TRBV30 and TRBJ2-5; a weak D match, TRBD1 (6 bases). Germline CDR1 is GTSNPN and CDR2 is SVGIG (reference sequence). This CDR3 spans 11 amino acids. Trimming stripped 2 bases from V and 10 bases from J, with 11 bases between. The CDR3 sequence is CAWSSQGYQYF. DNA for the CDR3: TGTGCCTGGAGTTCACAGGGTTACCAGTACTTC.

The J gene is TRBJ2-7, the V gene TRBV4-1, with 8 bases matching TRBD2. Germline loops: CDR1 MGHRA, CDR2 YSYEKL. The V segment lost 4 bases and the J segment 2 bases; nucleotides outside the gene matches: 10. The CDR3 contains 16 residues. The CDR3 sequence: CASSLRGLARAYEQYF. CDR3 DNA sequence: TGCGCCAGCAGCCTTCGAGGACTAGCACGGGCCTACGAGCAGTACTTC.

This clonotype was recorded a few times. V and J are TRBV2 and TRBJ2-1; perhaps D is TRBD1 or TRBD2 (5 bases each). The CDR3 has 14 residues. Trimming removed 8 bases from V and 8 bases from J, with 19 bases in between. The germline V gene encodes CDR1 SNHLY and CDR2 FYNNEI. As DNA, the CDR3 is TGTGCCAGCGGGGGATTTGGAGGAGGAGATGAGCAGTTCTTC. This sequence encodes CASGGFGGGDEQFF. The full variable domain, completed using reference TRBV2 and TRBJ2-1, is EPEVTQTPSHQVTQMGQEVILRCVPISNHLYFYWYRQILGQKVEFLVSFYNNEISEKSEIFDDQFSVERPDGSNFTLKIRSTKLEDSAMYFCASGGFGGGDEQFFGPGTRLTVL.

This clonotype appeared a few times. The chain carries TRBV4-1 and TRBJ2-1, with D perhaps matching TRBD1 (5 bases). V was cut by 0 bases and J by 8 bases, with 26 bases left in between. Germline CDR1 reads MGHRA; CDR2 reads YSYEKL. The CDR3 has 19 residues. In DNA, the CDR3 is TGCGCCAGCAGCCAAGATCGTTCGTATAGGGGCCAGGGAAACCATGAGCAGTTCTTC. Translating it yields CASSQDRSYRGQGNHEQFF.

The chain recombines TRBV29-1 with TRBJ1-1; possible D gene TRBD1, 5 bases. Germline V CDR1 and CDR2: SQVTM, ANQGSEA. The CDR3 is made up of 15 amino acids. V lost 1 base to trimming and J lost 0 bases, with 12 bases between them. The CDR3 bases are TGCAGCGTTGAAGTAGGGACCGTTATGAACACTGAAGCTTTCTTT. Translation: CSVEVGTVMNTEAFF.

This clonotype has at least ten counts. The chain combines TRBV20-1 with TRBJ2-3, with 8 bases identical to TRBD2. The V gene's germline CDR1 is DFQATT and CDR2 SNEGSKA (reference sequence). The CDR3 is 16 amino acids. V was pared by 5 bases and J by 1 base, with 11 bases of the junction left unmatched. The CDR3 sequence is CSARGPGLVGTDTQYF. As DNA, the CDR3 is TGCAGTGCTCGGGGCCCGGGACTAGTTGGCACAGATACGCAGTATTTT.

This clonotype came up a few times. In DNA, the CDR3 is TGTGCCAGCAGCTTGGGACTAGAGCCTATTTACGAGCAGTACTTC. It codes for CASSLGLEPIYEQYF. The chain joins TRBV5-6 to TRBJ2-7, with a tentative D call TRBD2 (6 bases). With 0 bases removed from V and 4 bases from J, the gap between germline ends came to 14 bases. The germline gives CDR1 SGHDT, CDR2 YYEEEE. The length of the CDR3 is 15 residues.